This record covers a single TCR beta chain. Its specificity is unknown. The CDR3 loop spans 14 amino acids. CDR1 and CDR2 from the germline V gene are MGHDK and SYGVNS. The V gene lost 3 bases and the J gene lost 9 bases, with 18 bases spanning the gap. This entry is derived from a study of CD8+ T cells in alopecia areata. Findings of the study overall: In blood and scalp, many expanded lesional clones persisted during tofacitinib. Affected lesional scalp, above all in alopecia totalis/universalis, was more clonal than normal scalp.

Reverse transcribed after extraction, RNA yielded cDNA as the sequencing template. Sequenced by immunoSEQ multiplex PCR; TCRdb stores in-frame clones only, minus some. The profile shows about 120,000 clones, about 50% of them singletons. Indicated treatment: oral pan-JAK inhibitor, 5-10 mg twice daily. The rearrangement uses TRBV25-1 and TRBJ2-7; D possibly corresponds to TRBD2 (6 bases). The sample here was CD4+ T cells sorted from blood, taken at week 4, from a patient treated with tofacitinib. The origin of this receptor is a human donor with alopecia areata. The CDR3 DNA follows: TGTGCCAGCAGTGACTGGCGGGACTCCCAGGGGCAGTACTTC. Protein sequence: CASSDWRDSQGQYF.